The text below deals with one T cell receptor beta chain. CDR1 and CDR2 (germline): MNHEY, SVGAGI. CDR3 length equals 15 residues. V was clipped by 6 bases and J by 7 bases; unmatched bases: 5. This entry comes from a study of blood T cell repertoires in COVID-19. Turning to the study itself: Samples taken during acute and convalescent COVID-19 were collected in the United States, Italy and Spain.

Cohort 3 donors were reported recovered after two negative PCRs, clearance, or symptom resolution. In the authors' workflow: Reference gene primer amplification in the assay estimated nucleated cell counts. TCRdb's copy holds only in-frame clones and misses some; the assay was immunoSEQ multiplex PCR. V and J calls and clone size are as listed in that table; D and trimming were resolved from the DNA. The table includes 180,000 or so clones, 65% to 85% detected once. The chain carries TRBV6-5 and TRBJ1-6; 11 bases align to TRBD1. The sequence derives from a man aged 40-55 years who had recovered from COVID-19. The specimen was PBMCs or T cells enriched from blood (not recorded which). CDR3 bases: TGTGCCAGCAGCCGAGGACAGGGGGCAAATTCACCCCTCCACTTT. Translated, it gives CASSRGQGANSPLHF.